These T cell receptor beta chains were read from a single sample in a study of blood T cell repertoires in COVID-19. Repertoires were generated with immunoSEQ multiplex PCR, while TCRdb's copy carries only in-frame clones and drops some. The sample lists approximately 71,000 clones, 70% to 80% occurring once. The material sequenced was peripheral blood. These receptors all come from a man between 60 and 75 years old with active or convalescent COVID-19. CDR3s leave out the opening cysteine and the closing phenylalanine or tryptophan. A D gene is named only where the DNA matches it firmly. Rows give clone size only sometimes, using once, few, many, or a class for an expanded clone.

clone_size: .; j_call: TRBJ2-1; v_call: TRBV5-1; d_call: TRBD1; cdr3_aa: ASSQGQGADEQF
clone_size: .; j_call: TRBJ2-3; v_call: TRBV24-1; d_call: TRBD2; cdr3_aa: ATSDFVLAGGNTDTQY
clone_size: many; j_call: TRBJ1-2; v_call: TRBV10-3; d_call: .; cdr3_aa: AHLGEGYYGYT
clone_size: .; j_call: TRBJ2-3; v_call: TRBV3-1/TRBV3-2; d_call: TRBD1; cdr3_aa: ASSPRQGGTDTQY
clone_size: .; j_call: TRBJ1-5; v_call: TRBV28; d_call: .; cdr3_aa: ASSLMFARGGQNQPQH
clone_size: .; j_call: TRBJ2-5; v_call: TRBV7-3; d_call: .; cdr3_aa: ASSLSGQHQETQY
clone_size: .; j_call: TRBJ1-1; v_call: TRBV5-1; d_call: TRBD1; cdr3_aa: ASSKDRDEAF
clone_size: .; j_call: TRBJ2-1; v_call: TRBV20-1; d_call: .; cdr3_aa: SASPAGEQF
clone_size: .; j_call: TRBJ1-4; v_call: TRBV12-5; d_call: .; cdr3_aa: ASALGLTSTNEKLF
clone_size: .; j_call: TRBJ1-4; v_call: TRBV11-2; d_call: .; cdr3_aa: ASSLRGGTNEKLF
clone_size: .; j_call: TRBJ2-1; v_call: TRBV6-6; d_call: .; cdr3_aa: ASSLQDEQF
clone_size: .; j_call: TRBJ2-3; v_call: TRBV27; d_call: .; cdr3_aa: ASTQTDTDTQY
clone_size: .; j_call: TRBJ2-2; v_call: TRBV5-4; d_call: .; cdr3_aa: ASSETGPGELF
clone_size: .; j_call: TRBJ1-1; v_call: TRBV28; d_call: .; cdr3_aa: ASIPGGVNTEAF
clone_size: .; j_call: TRBJ1-4; v_call: TRBV5-1; d_call: .; cdr3_aa: ASSLAGGPDEKLF
clone_size: .; j_call: TRBJ1-6; v_call: TRBV6-5; d_call: TRBD1; cdr3_aa: ASSPTGGHNSPLH
clone_size: .; j_call: TRBJ1-1; v_call: TRBV30; d_call: .; cdr3_aa: AWSRGVVMNTEAF
clone_size: .; j_call: TRBJ1-6; v_call: TRBV2; d_call: .; cdr3_aa: ASKNGPNSPLH
clone_size: .; j_call: TRBJ2-5; v_call: TRBV5-1; d_call: TRBD2; cdr3_aa: ASSLGLAVGQETQY
clone_size: .; j_call: TRBJ2-1; v_call: TRBV27; d_call: TRBD2; cdr3_aa: ASSFLLAGGNSYNEQF
clone_size: .; j_call: TRBJ1-2; v_call: TRBV11-2; d_call: TRBD1; cdr3_aa: ASSLDRGRGYT
clone_size: .; j_call: TRBJ1-1; v_call: TRBV18; d_call: TRBD1; cdr3_aa: ASSFGSDRVTEAF
clone_size: .; j_call: TRBJ2-5; v_call: TRBV19; d_call: TRBD1; cdr3_aa: ASSIRQGVQDWRETQY
clone_size: few; j_call: TRBJ1-6; v_call: TRBV27; d_call: .; cdr3_aa: ASSFGGKDSPLH
clone_size: .; j_call: TRBJ1-5; v_call: TRBV2; d_call: .; cdr3_aa: ASSLHPNQPQH
clone_size: .; j_call: TRBJ2-7; v_call: TRBV7-9; d_call: .; cdr3_aa: ASSRGSQGYEQY
clone_size: .; j_call: TRBJ1-1; v_call: TRBV10-1; d_call: TRBD1; cdr3_aa: ASSLTPGGRNTEAF
clone_size: .; j_call: TRBJ2-7; v_call: TRBV28; d_call: TRBD2; cdr3_aa: ASSLYGGDYEQY
clone_size: .; j_call: TRBJ2-5; v_call: TRBV9; d_call: .; cdr3_aa: ASSVGDNSQVTQY
clone_size: .; j_call: TRBJ1-2; v_call: TRBV27; d_call: .; cdr3_aa: ASRQANYGYT
clone_size: .; j_call: TRBJ1-2; v_call: TRBV5-4; d_call: .; cdr3_aa: AGSGAIAGHYYGYT
clone_size: .; j_call: TRBJ2-1; v_call: TRBV3-1/TRBV3-2; d_call: .; cdr3_aa: ASSQDPGGYNEQF
clone_size: .; j_call: TRBJ2-5; v_call: TRBV7-2; d_call: .; cdr3_aa: ASSFHNEETQY
clone_size: .; j_call: TRBJ1-3; v_call: TRBV10-3; d_call: .; cdr3_aa: AISGREDGNTIY
clone_size: few; j_call: TRBJ2-3; v_call: TRBV19; d_call: .; cdr3_aa: ASSMGTQY
clone_size: .; j_call: TRBJ2-1; v_call: TRBV6-1; d_call: .; cdr3_aa: ASSGRGTGVEAEQF
clone_size: once; j_call: TRBJ2-3; v_call: TRBV3-1/TRBV3-2; d_call: TRBD2; cdr3_aa: ASSQSGGTDTQY
clone_size: .; j_call: TRBJ1-1; v_call: TRBV29-1; d_call: .; cdr3_aa: SVVGHREGEAF
clone_size: .; j_call: TRBJ1-6; v_call: TRBV27; d_call: .; cdr3_aa: ASSLLVQNSPLH
clone_size: .; j_call: TRBJ2-1; v_call: TRBV18; d_call: .; cdr3_aa: ASSPTGTYNEQF
clone_size: .; j_call: TRBJ1-1; v_call: TRBV5-5; d_call: .; cdr3_aa: ASSLVRYGNMNTEAF
clone_size: .; j_call: TRBJ1-5; v_call: TRBV6-5; d_call: .; cdr3_aa: ASSNNQPQH
clone_size: .; j_call: TRBJ2-3; v_call: TRBV7-3; d_call: .; cdr3_aa: ASSLNGGGDTQY
clone_size: few; j_call: TRBJ2-5; v_call: TRBV7-2; d_call: .; cdr3_aa: ASSLGGLRPQY
clone_size: once; j_call: TRBJ2-5; v_call: TRBV5-8; d_call: TRBD1; cdr3_aa: ASSQYRGETQY
clone_size: few; j_call: TRBJ1-1; v_call: TRBV11-2; d_call: TRBD1; cdr3_aa: ASRGDRQYTEAF
clone_size: .; j_call: TRBJ2-1; v_call: TRBV19; d_call: TRBD2; cdr3_aa: ASTSPRGTAGLAGVGNEQF
clone_size: .; j_call: TRBJ1-1; v_call: TRBV2; d_call: TRBD1; cdr3_aa: ASSEVVGQGAEAF
clone_size: .; j_call: TRBJ1-4; v_call: TRBV6-2/TRBV6-3; d_call: TRBD1; cdr3_aa: ASSYWGTGDEKLF
clone_size: once; j_call: TRBJ2-1; v_call: TRBV9; d_call: .; cdr3_aa: ASSPRSYNEQF
clone_size: .; j_call: TRBJ1-6; v_call: TRBV5-6; d_call: .; cdr3_aa: ASSKGQGGSYNSPLH
clone_size: .; j_call: TRBJ2-7; v_call: TRBV6-2/TRBV6-3; d_call: .; cdr3_aa: ASSQPRDAYEQY
clone_size: .; j_call: TRBJ1-1; v_call: TRBV11-2; d_call: .; cdr3_aa: ASSLTGWTEAF
clone_size: .; j_call: TRBJ1-1; v_call: TRBV28; d_call: .; cdr3_aa: AAKRDPEAF
clone_size: .; j_call: TRBJ2-3; v_call: TRBV7-3; d_call: TRBD2; cdr3_aa: ASSALAGTDTQY
clone_size: .; j_call: TRBJ2-7; v_call: TRBV5-4; d_call: TRBD2; cdr3_aa: ASSLVLAGAYEQY
clone_size: .; j_call: TRBJ2-1; v_call: TRBV25-1; d_call: TRBD2; cdr3_aa: ASSGTSGGNNEQF
clone_size: .; j_call: TRBJ2-7; v_call: TRBV11-2; d_call: TRBD1; cdr3_aa: ASSIQGAYNEQY
clone_size: .; j_call: TRBJ2-7; v_call: TRBV11-2; d_call: .; cdr3_aa: ASSLDNRQGGEQY